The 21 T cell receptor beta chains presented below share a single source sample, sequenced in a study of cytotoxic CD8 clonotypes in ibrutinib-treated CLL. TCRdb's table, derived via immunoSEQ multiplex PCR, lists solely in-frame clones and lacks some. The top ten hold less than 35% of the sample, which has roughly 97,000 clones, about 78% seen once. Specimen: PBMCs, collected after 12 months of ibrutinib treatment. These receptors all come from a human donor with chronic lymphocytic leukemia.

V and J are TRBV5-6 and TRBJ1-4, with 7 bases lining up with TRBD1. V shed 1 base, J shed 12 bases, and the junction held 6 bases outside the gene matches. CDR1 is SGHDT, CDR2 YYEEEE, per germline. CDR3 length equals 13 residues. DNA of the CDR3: TGTGCCAGCAGCTTGCAGGTCAGGGGGGAACTGTTTTTT. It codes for CASSLQVRGELFF.

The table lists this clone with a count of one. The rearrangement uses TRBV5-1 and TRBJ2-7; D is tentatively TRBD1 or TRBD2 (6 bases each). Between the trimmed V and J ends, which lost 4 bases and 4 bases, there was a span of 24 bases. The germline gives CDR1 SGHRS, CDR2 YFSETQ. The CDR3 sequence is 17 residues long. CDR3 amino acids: CASSPGAGEALGYEQYF. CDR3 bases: TGCGCCAGCAGCCCCGGGGCAGGGGAGGCCCTGGGGTACGAGCAGTACTTC.

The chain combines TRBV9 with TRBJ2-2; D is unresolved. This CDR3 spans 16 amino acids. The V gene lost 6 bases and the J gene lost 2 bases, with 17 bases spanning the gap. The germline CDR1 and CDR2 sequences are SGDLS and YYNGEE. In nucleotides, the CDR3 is TGTGCCAGCACCAGGACGGCACTGCTAAACACCGGGGAGCTGTTTTTT. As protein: CASTRTALLNTGELFF.

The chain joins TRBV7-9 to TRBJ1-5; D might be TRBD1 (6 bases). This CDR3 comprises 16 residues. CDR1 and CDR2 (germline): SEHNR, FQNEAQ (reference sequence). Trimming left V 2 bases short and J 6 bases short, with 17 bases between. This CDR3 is CASSLSARGKGQPQHF. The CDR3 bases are TGTGCCAGCAGCTTATCGGCCAGGGGTAAGGGTCAGCCCCAGCATTTT.

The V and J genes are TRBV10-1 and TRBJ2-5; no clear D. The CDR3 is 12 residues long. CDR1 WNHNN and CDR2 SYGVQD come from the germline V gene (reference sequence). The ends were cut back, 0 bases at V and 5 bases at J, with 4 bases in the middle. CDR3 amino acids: CASSESGETQYF. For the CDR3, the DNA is TGCGCCAGCAGTGAGTCCGGGGAGACCCAGTACTTC.

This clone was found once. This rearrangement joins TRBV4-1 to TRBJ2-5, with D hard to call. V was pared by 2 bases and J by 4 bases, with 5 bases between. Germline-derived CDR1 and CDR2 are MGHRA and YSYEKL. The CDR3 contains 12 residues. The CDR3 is CASSQLGETQYF. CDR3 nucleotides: TGCGCCAGCAGCCAACTAGGAGAGACCCAGTACTTC.

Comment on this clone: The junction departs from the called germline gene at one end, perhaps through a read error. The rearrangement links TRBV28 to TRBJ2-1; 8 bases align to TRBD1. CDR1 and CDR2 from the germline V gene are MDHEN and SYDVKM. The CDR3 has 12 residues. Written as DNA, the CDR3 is TGTGCCAGCAGTTTTTCAACAGGGGGAAGGGTCTTC. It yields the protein CASSFSTGGRVF.

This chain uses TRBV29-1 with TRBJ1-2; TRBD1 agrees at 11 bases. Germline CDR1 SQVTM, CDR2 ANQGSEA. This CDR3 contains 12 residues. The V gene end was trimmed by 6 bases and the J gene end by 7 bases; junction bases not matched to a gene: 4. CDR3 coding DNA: TGCAGCGTGGGACAGGGGGTCGGTGGCTACACCTTC. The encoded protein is CSVGQGVGGYTF.

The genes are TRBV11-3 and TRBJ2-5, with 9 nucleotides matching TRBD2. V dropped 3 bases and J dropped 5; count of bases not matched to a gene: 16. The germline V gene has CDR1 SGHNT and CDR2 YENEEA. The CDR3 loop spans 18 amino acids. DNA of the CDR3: TGTGCCAGCAGCTTGGGCGGTAGCGGGGGCCACCGGGGGGAGACCCAGTACTTC. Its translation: CASSLGGSGGHRGETQYF.

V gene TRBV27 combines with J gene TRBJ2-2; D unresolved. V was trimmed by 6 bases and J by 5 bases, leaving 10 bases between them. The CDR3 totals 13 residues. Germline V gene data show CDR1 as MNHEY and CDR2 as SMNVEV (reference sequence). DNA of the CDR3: TGTGCCAGCAGCTCCCGGTTGACCGGGGAGCTGTTTTTT. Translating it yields CASSSRLTGELFF.

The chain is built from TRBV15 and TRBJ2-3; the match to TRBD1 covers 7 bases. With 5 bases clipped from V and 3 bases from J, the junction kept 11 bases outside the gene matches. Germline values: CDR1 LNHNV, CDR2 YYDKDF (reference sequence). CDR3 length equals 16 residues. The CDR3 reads CATSGSLGQTTDTQYF. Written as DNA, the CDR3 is TGTGCCACCAGCGGCTCACTGGGACAGACAACAGATACGCAGTATTTT.

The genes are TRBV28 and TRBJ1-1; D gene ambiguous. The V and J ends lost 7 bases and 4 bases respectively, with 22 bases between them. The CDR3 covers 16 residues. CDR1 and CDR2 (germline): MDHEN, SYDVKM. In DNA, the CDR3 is TGTGCCAGCACCGAGGGAGGGTTCCGGGGTCCCACTGAAGCTTTCTTT. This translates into CASTEGGFRGPTEAFF. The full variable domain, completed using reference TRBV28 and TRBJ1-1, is DVKVTQSSRYLVKRTGEKVFLECVQDMDHENMFWYRQDPGLGLRLIYFSYDVKMKEKGDIPEGYSVSREKKERFSLILESASTNQTSMYLCASTEGGFRGPTEAFFGQGTRLTVV.

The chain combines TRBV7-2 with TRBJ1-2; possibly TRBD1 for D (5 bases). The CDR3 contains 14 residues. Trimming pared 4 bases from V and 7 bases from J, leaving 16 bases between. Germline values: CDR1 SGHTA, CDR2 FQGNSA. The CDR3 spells CASSSAGPGSGYTF. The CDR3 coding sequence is TGTGCCAGCAGCTCCGCGGGACCGGGATCTGGCTACACCTTC. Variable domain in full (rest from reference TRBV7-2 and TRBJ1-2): GAGVSQSPSNKVTEKGKDVELRCDPISGHTALYWYRQSLGQGLEFLIYFQGNSAPDKSGLPSDRFSAERTGGSVSTLTIQRTQQEDSAVYLCASSSAGPGSGYTFGSGTRLTVV.

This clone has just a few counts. CDR3 sequence (DNA): TGTGCCAGCATCCTAGCCTCCGGGACAGGGTTGCAGCCCCAGCATTTT. Amino acid sequence: CASILASGTGLQPQHF. The chain links TRBV6-6 to TRBJ1-5; the match to TRBD1 covers 9 bases. The CDR3 runs to 16 residues. Germline V gene sequence: CDR1 MNHNY, CDR2 SVGAGI (reference sequence). V was pared by 7 bases and J by 7 bases, with 14 bases of the junction left unmatched.

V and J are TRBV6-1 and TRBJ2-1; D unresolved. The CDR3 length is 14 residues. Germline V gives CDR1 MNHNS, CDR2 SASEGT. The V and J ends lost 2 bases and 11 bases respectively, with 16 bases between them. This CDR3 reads CASSEPTLSIQQFF. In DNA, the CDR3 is TGTGCCAGCAGTGAACCCACGCTAAGCATTCAGCAGTTCTTC.

CDR3 residues: CAWSPTGKEAFF. In DNA form, the CDR3 reads TGTGCCTGGAGTCCGACGGGGAAGGAAGCTTTCTTT. This chain joins TRBV30 and TRBJ1-1; D call uncertain. CDR3 size: 12 residues. The germline V gene has CDR1 GTSNPN and CDR2 SVGIG (reference sequence). Trimming took 2 bases from V and 8 from J, leaving 12 bases between them.

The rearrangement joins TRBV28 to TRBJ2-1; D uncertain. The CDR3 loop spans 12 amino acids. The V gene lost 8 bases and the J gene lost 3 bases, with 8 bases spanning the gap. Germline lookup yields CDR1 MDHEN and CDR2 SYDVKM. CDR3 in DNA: TGTGCCAGCCGATCTTTCTACAATGAGCAGTTCTTC. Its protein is CASRSFYNEQFF.

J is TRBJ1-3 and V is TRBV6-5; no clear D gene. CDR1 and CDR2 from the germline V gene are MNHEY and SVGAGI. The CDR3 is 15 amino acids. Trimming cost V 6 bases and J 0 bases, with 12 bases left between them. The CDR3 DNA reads TGTGCCAGCAGGGCCAAGGCGTACTCTGGAAACACCATATATTTT. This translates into CASRAKAYSGNTIYF.

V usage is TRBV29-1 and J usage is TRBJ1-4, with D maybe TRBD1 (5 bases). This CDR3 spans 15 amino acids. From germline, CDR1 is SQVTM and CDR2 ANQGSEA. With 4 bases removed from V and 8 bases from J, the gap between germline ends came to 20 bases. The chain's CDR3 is CSVARAAAGKEKLFF. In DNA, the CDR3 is TGCAGCGTTGCCCGAGCCGCCGCAGGGAAGGAAAAACTGTTTTTT.

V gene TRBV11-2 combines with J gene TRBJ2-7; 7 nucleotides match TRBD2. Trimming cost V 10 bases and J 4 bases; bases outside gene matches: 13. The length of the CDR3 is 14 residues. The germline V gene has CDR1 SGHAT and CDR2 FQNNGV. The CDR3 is CATRLPPSGYEQYF. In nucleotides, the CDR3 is TGTGCCACCAGGCTACCGCCTAGCGGTTACGAGCAGTACTTC.

Here the CDR3 reads CASGKGQGANYGYTF. CDR3 DNA: TGTGCCAGCGGTAAAGGACAGGGAGCCAACTATGGCTACACCTTC. The rearrangement joins TRBV2 to TRBJ1-2; 8 bases agree with TRBD1. This CDR3 region has 15 residues. The V segment lost 8 bases and the J segment 2 bases; nucleotides outside the gene matches: 10. Germline CDR1 SNHLY, CDR2 FYNNEI.